This is a list of T cell receptor beta chains from one sample in a study of cytomegalovirus exposure and HLA in healthy donors. The data were produced by immunoSEQ multiplex PCR, yet TCRdb's version contains in-frame clones alone and is incomplete. In the table there are 110,000 or so clones, just over 75% of which are singletons. Sequencing was done on a sample of PBMCs. The receptors derive from a man in his forties or fifties in good health and CMV-seropositive. CDR3s include the opening cysteine and the closing phenylalanine or tryptophan. Each record gives: V gene, J gene, D gene, clone size, CDR3 DNA, CDR3 protein. The D gene is left open where the match is weak. Clone size is shown for a subset of rows, as once, few, many or a class of expanded clone.

>TRBV19|TRBJ1-1|-|once
TGTGCCAGTAGTACGACAGGAGACACTGAAGCTTTCTTT
CASSTTGDTEAFF
>TRBV30|TRBJ1-4|-|-
TGTGCCTGGAGTCTGCAGCGGGAAAAACTGTTTTTT
CAWSLQREKLFF
>TRBV4-1|TRBJ2-7|-|-
TGCGCCAGCAGCCACCTGGGGCGGGGAAACTACGAGCAGTACTTC
CASSHLGRGNYEQYF
>TRBV4-1|TRBJ1-2|-|-
TGCGCCAGCAGCCAAGATCTTGAGGGACTGAACTATGGCTACACCTTC
CASSQDLEGLNYGYTF
>TRBV19|TRBJ2-3|-|-
TGTGCCAGTAGTATGCTGGGAGCTAGCACAGATACGCAGTATTTT
CASSMLGASTDTQYF
>TRBV7-2|TRBJ2-1|TRBD2|-
TGTGCCAGCAGCTTATCTCTAGCGGGGGAAGACAATGAGCAGTTCTTC
CASSLSLAGEDNEQFF
>TRBV5-1|TRBJ2-7|TRBD2|once
TGCGCCAGCAGCTTGGGGGCGGGAGGCTACGAGCAGTACTTC
CASSLGAGGYEQYF
>TRBV5-4|TRBJ1-6|-|-
TGTGCCAGCAGATCTACAGACAGTCTTTTCTCACCCCTCCACTTT
CASRSTDSLFSPLHF
>TRBV5-4|TRBJ2-7|-|-
TGTGCCAGCAGCTTGGATGGTAGCAGCTACGAGCAGTACTTC
CASSLDGSSYEQYF
>TRBV6-5|TRBJ2-7|-|-
TGTGCCAGCAGTCCCTCAACAGAATACGAGCAGTACTTC
CASSPSTEYEQYF
>TRBV4-1|TRBJ2-2|TRBD2|-
TGCGCCAGCAGCCAAGGAGCGGGGATTGACACCGGGGAGCTGTTTTTT
CASSQGAGIDTGELFF
>TRBV5-4|TRBJ2-3|TRBD1|few
TGTGCCAGCAGCTCCACCGGACAGGGGACAGATACGCAGTATTTT
CASSSTGQGTDTQYF
>TRBV11-3|TRBJ1-1|TRBD1|-
TGTGCCAGCAGCTTATCCGATGGACAGGGTGAAGCTTTCTTT
CASSLSDGQGEAFF
>TRBV7-2|TRBJ2-1|TRBD1|-
TGTGCCAGCAGCTTCTCCGGGACAGGGTCTCAAGAGCAGTTCTTC
CASSFSGTGSQEQFF
>TRBV9|TRBJ1-2|-|-
TGTGCCAGCAGCCCTTCCCCGGGATCCTATGGCTACACCTTC
CASSPSPGSYGYTF
>TRBV18|TRBJ1-1|-|few
TGTGCCAGCTCACCCGGACAGCCCTGGACTTCTGAAGCTTTCTTT
CASSPGQPWTSEAFF
>TRBV6-5|TRBJ1-1|-|-
TGTGCCAGCAGTTACCAGGGAACAAACACTGAAGCTTTCTTT
CASSYQGTNTEAFF
>TRBV4-1|TRBJ2-3|TRBD2|-
TGCGCCAGCAGCCAACTGGGACTAGCGGGAGACACAGATACGCAGTATTTT
CASSQLGLAGDTDTQYF
>TRBV29-1|TRBJ1-1|-|-
TGCAGCGTAAATTTCGGGAACACTGAAGCTTTCTTT
CSVNFGNTEAFF
>TRBV27|TRBJ1-2|TRBD1|-
TGTGCCAGCAGTCAGAAAGGGACAGGAGGAGGCTACACCTTC
CASSQKGTGGGYTF
>TRBV7-8|TRBJ2-1|TRBD2|-
TGTGCCAGCAGCCCGCGACTAGCGGGGGCCAGAGGTGAGCAGTTCTTC
CASSPRLAGARGEQFF
>TRBV7-8|TRBJ1-5|TRBD1|-
TGTGCCAGCAGCTTAATCTTAAATAAGGGACAGGGGTATCAGCCCCAGCATTTT
CASSLILNKGQGYQPQHF
>TRBV15|TRBJ2-7|-|-
TGTGCCACCAGCAGAGATCTTACGAGCTCCTACGAGCAGTACTTC
CATSRDLTSSYEQYF
>TRBV6-1|TRBJ2-4|-|-
TGTGCCAGCAACCCGACAGGCCCTCCTAAAAACAGTCAGTACTTC
CASNPTGPPKNSQYF
>TRBV5-1|TRBJ2-7|-|-
TGCGCCAGCAGCCCCGGACCAGGGTACGAGCAGTACTTC
CASSPGPGYEQYF
>TRBV5-1|TRBJ2-3|TRBD2|-
TGCGCCAGTACAGGACTAGCGGGCACAGATACGCAGTATTTT
CASTGLAGTDTQYF
>TRBV7-2|TRBJ2-7|TRBD2|-
TGTGCCAGCAGCTTAGGTCTCGGCGGGAGGACCACCTACGAGCAGTACTTC
CASSLGLGGRTTYEQYF
>TRBV6-5|TRBJ2-7|TRBD1|few
TGTGCCAGCAGTTACTCCCGGGACAGGGAGAAGGTCTTC
CASSYSRDREKVF
>TRBV7-6|TRBJ2-1|TRBD2|-
TGTGCCGGCAGCTTAAGTCCACTAGCGGGGAATGAGCAGTTCTTC
CAGSLSPLAGNEQFF
>TRBV7-9|TRBJ2-7|TRBD1|-
TGTGCCAGCAGCCCGAACAGGGGCCTTAACTCCTACGAGCAGTACTTC
CASSPNRGLNSYEQYF
>TRBV5-1|TRBJ2-5|TRBD1|few
TGCGCCAGCAGCCCGGGACAGGTGGGGCAAGAGACCCAGTACTTC
CASSPGQVGQETQYF
>TRBV2|TRBJ2-1|TRBD2|-
TGTGCCAGCAGGGTAACTAGCGGGAGTACCTACAATGAGCAGTTCTTC
CASRVTSGSTYNEQFF
>TRBV18|TRBJ1-5|TRBD1|few
TGTGCCAGCTCACTGGGACAGGGGATGGGGCAGCCCCAGCATTTT
CASSLGQGMGQPQHF
>TRBV19|TRBJ1-1|TRBD1|-
TGTGCCAGTAGTATACAGGGGGGCATGAACACTGAAGCTTTCTTT
CASSIQGGMNTEAFF
>TRBV10-3|TRBJ2-3|-|-
TGTGCCATCAGCTCGCGGAGCACAGATACGCAGTATTTT
CAISSRSTDTQYF
>TRBV6-1|TRBJ2-2|-|-
TGTGCCAGCAGTGAAAAGGGGTGGGGATCCGGGGAGCTGTTTTTT
CASSEKGWGSGELFF
>TRBV9|TRBJ1-3|-|-
TGTGCCAGCAGCGTCAACTCGAACACCATATATTTT
CASSVNSNTIYF
>TRBV7-2|TRBJ2-7|-|-
TGTGCCAGCAGCTTATTTGGCGCGGGGCAGTACTTC
CASSLFGAGQYF
>TRBV2|TRBJ2-4|TRBD1|few
TGTGCCAGCAGGAGACAGGGGGGAAACAGTCAGTACTTC
CASRRQGGNSQYF
>TRBV2|TRBJ2-2|-|-
TGTGCCAGCAGTGAATACAGGGTGGATAGCGGGGAGCTGTTTTTT
CASSEYRVDSGELFF
>TRBV4-1|TRBJ2-5|TRBD1|-
TGCGCCAGCAGCCAACCCAGGACAGGGCTAAAGACCCAGTACTTC
CASSQPRTGLKTQYF
>TRBV7-8|TRBJ2-7|-|-
TGTGCCAGCAGCTTATCTAGTGCAGGGGCCTACGAGCAGTACTTC
CASSLSSAGAYEQYF
>TRBV4-2|TRBJ2-1|TRBD2|-
TGTGCCAGCAGCCACCAGACTAGCGCAAACAATGAGCAGTTCTTC
CASSHQTSANNEQFF
>TRBV7-9|TRBJ2-1|TRBD2|-
TGTGCCAGCAGCCTCAGCGGGAGTGGAACCTACAATGAGCAGTTCTTC
CASSLSGSGTYNEQFF
>TRBV7-2|TRBJ1-1|-|-
TGTGCCAGCAGCACAGGACCCTCAGAAGCTTTCTTT
CASSTGPSEAFF
>TRBV19|TRBJ1-2|-|once
TGTGCCAGTAGTCGAAAAGGATCGAACGGGTACACCTTC
CASSRKGSNGYTF
>TRBV9|TRBJ1-3|TRBD1|-
TGTGCCAGCAGCGTAGGTTCGACAGGGGTGACGGGAAACACCATATATTTT
CASSVGSTGVTGNTIYF